This TCR beta chain was captured by sequencing in a study of T-cell reconstitution after alpha-beta-depleted transplantation in children. Study outcomes and limitations: Surviving recipient T cells and thymic progenitors underlay high day-60 TCRbeta diversity in some patients. Several hundred expanded graft clones reportedly were the source of alpha-beta T cells about two months after transplant. Newly generated T cells supplied most T-cell counts and diversity one year post-transplant.

This clonotype was detected a few times. The antigen remains unidentified. Unique molecular identifiers featured in how the TCRbeta library was prepared. Using its own MiXCR run on the PCR reads, TCRdb lists one record per CDR3 protein. The table shows roughly 570,000 distinct CDR3 sequences, with roughly 27% occurring only once. This TCR came from a boy younger than two with Wiskott-Aldrich syndrome, due to receive a stem cell transplant. Sequenced here: PBMCs, sampled before TCRalphabeta/CD19-depleted stem cell transplant.

CDR3 in amino acids: CASSDPGIDKNIQYF. CDR3 bases: TGTGCCAGCAGTGACCCCGGAATAGACAAAAACATTCAGTACTTC. The rearrangement joins TRBV6-1 to TRBJ2-4; D is unclear. This CDR3 contains 15 residues. V was cut by 3 bases and J by 3 bases, with 12 bases left in between. The germline CDR1 and CDR2 sequences are MNHNS and SASEGT.